This record covers a single T cell receptor beta chain. Its antigen is unidentified. Given a much more abundant clone one base away, this may be a read error. This sample is part of a study of response to subunit inactivated influenza vaccine. Study-level results: Each seasonal influenza vaccination recruits few new T cells, the authors suggested.

TCRdb independently ran MiXCR on the RT-PCR reads; one entry per CDR3 protein. Here the sample spans about half a million distinct CDR3 sequences, 7.5% to 8.5% being singletons. Trimming removed 4 bases at V and 8 bases at J, with 13 bases between. The CDR3 contains 14 residues. Germline loops: CDR1 KGHDR, CDR2 SFDVKD. This TCR came from a man between 50 and 69 years old who received an inactivated influenza vaccine. Material: PBMCs from blood, obtained around 25 months after vaccination. The chain is built from TRBV24-1 and TRBJ1-4; tentative D call: TRBD1 (5 bases). CDR3 amino acids: CATSDPPEGEKLFF. The DNA for the CDR3 is TGTGCCACCAGTGACCCCCCGGAGGGGGAAAAACTGTTTTTT.